This T cell receptor beta chain was identified during a study of shared clonotypes between healthy human individuals (dated by TCRdb to the early 2020s). The study in broad terms: The cohort included a few men and a couple of women between 18 and 49 years of age. The study deeply sequenced blood TCR repertoires of about 5 healthy adults to estimate repertoire size and the extent of clonotype sharing between individuals. Libraries were prepared and TCR repertoires were sequenced by different laboratories using diverse techniques, in order to increase sequencing depth and limit assay-specific biases. Per donor, three plates each were used for CD4 naive and CD4 memory, two for CD8 naive, and one for CD8 memory. Leukapheresis yielded between about 0.9 and 10 billion PBMCs per donor.

The cysteine opens and the phenylalanine closes a CDR3 of 14 amino acids. Left in the record is the CDR3 DNA by itself, 42 bases read in frame from the first base. Based on the germline V gene, the CDR1 and CDR2 sequences are KGHSH and LQKENI. The junction shows trimming of 1 base on V and 1 base on J, plus 7 bases between the germline ends. TCR CDR3 regions were amplified from genomic DNA by multiplex PCR using the deep immunoSEQ assay. Extracted genomic DNA from each cell subset was distributed evenly across all wells of several immunoSEQ 96-well plates, and each plate was treated as a replicate. Each replicate PCR for sorted subsets received about 0.2 ug genomic DNA, equal to roughly 33,000 T cell genomes. Purified libraries were quantified with a Qubit 3.0 fluorometer, sized on a Bioanalyzer 2100, and re-quantified with the KAPA Library Quantification kit. Every immunoSEQ 96-well plate was sequenced on a separate single-read 150-cycle Illumina NextSeq 550 flow cell. The source study handled its data this way. Because the immunoSEQ output included only junctional sequences and no quality scores, the filtering could not be the same as the filtering used for full-length reads. Sequences were annotated with PyIR, a Python wrapper for IgBLAST v1.9, using IMGT germline references to assign V/J genes and CDR3. Any read was removed if the V/J assignment was weak (E-value above 1e-6), the CDR3 was missing, or the read contained stop codons, out-of-frame junctions, or ambiguous translated residues. V3J clonotypes were defined as sequences sharing the same inferred V gene, J gene, and CDR3 amino acid sequence. To compute the percentage overlap between repertoires, the number of shared unique clonotypes was divided by the size of the smaller repertoire. Repertoire richness was assessed with RTK rarefaction, the Chao1 estimator, and Recon v2.1 estimates of unobserved clonotypes. For all TCRbeta clonotypes obtained by the gDNA method from a few donors, generation probabilities were computed with OLGA. The table was pulled from immuneACCESS by TCRdb, which kept in-frame rearrangements only. Such tables lose some clones; where checked, under half of the loss comes from unresolved V genes, and the rest has no known cause. V, J and clone size derive from that table, while D and trimming were established from the DNA sequence. Counted in this sample were roughly 2 million clones; about 95% of them appeared once. Approximately 0.13% of the sample is in the top ten clones.

What the work shows at the level of the full study, not this receptor alone: Naive subsets generally had larger estimated clonotype richness than memory subsets. Compared with non-shared clonotypes, clonotypes shared by all four sorted-subset donors had higher generation probabilities. Even with the large sequencing depth, rarefaction of the sorted-subset datasets indicated that sequencing was incomplete. Because the study included only a small number of donors, the genetic and exposure-history diversity represented was limited. Pairwise subsampling indicated that sequencing depth was expected to affect the degree of clonotype sharing among donors. About 5% of naive CD4, roughly 3.6% of naive CD8, 2.3% of memory CD4, and about 0.4% of memory CD8 clonotypes were shared across several donors. Sampling was restricted to blood, and TCR repertoires in tissue are likely to differ from TCR repertoires in blood.

The donors were healthy, HIV-negative adults who had no recently reported acute infections or vaccinations. All donors were Caucasian adults living in Nashville, Tennessee, USA. CD4+ T cells were enriched by magnetic negative selection; naive cells were then positively selected on CD45RA, and the negative fraction formed the memory subset. Blood was collected by leukapheresis, and PBMCs were isolated by Ficoll-Histopaque density gradient centrifugation and then cryopreserved in liquid nitrogen vapor phase. Analytical flow cytometry was used to check the purity and quantity of each magnetically sorted T cell population. Genomic DNA was isolated from every sorted fraction and measured by UV absorbance on a Nanodrop 2000c. Concerning this clone itself: What this receptor recognizes is not known. No much larger clonotype is one base removed from it; base qualities were not supplied. Distinct nucleotide sequences in the sample also encode this CDR3.

The chain is encoded by TRBV18 joined to TRBJ1-1; perhaps TRBD1 is the D gene, with 6 bases matching. This receptor was obtained from a man between 18 and 35 years old in good health. The sequenced material came from naive CD4+ T cells sorted from blood. Sample cell subset or site, as interpreted from the label and publication: CD45RA+ positively selected. CDR3 region: CASSPRQENTEAFF. The nucleotide sequence reads TGTGCCAGCTCACCACGACAGGAGAACACTGAAGCTTTCTTT.